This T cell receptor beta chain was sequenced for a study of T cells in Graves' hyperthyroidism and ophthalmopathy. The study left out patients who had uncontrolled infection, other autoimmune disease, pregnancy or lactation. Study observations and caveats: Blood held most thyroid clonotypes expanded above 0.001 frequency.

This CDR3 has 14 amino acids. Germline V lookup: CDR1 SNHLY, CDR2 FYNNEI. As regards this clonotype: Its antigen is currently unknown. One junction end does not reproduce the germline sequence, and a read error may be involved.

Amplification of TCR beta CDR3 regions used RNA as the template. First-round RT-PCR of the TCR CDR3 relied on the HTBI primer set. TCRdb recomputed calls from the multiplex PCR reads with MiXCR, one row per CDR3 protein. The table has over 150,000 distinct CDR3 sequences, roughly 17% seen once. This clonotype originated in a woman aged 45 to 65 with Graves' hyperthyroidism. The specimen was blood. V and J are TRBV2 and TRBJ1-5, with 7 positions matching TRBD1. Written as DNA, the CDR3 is TGTGCCAGCAGGACAGGGCCCAGCAGTCAGCCCCAGCATTTT. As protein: CASRTGPSSQPQHF.